This T cell receptor beta chain emerged from a study of CD8 T cells in ankylosing spondylitis. General observations from the study: Researchers reportedly found disease-linked clones significantly enriched in matched ankylosing spondylitis synovial fluid. The disease-linked clones had a CD8+ phenotype and low blood frequencies. Existing reports had already noted some motif variants in reactive arthritis synovial fluid and blood.

The CDR3 has 14 residues. The V end was cut by 6 bases, the J end by 8 bases, with 16 bases between. This clonotype was counted a few times. Its antigen is still unknown. Quantitative 5'-RACE was performed with molecular barcodes, and it yielded the TCR beta libraries. TCRdb processed the 5' RACE reads anew with MiXCR; each CDR3 protein has one entry. The repertoire holds just over 300,000 distinct CDR3 sequences, with around 20% as singletons. The chain combines TRBV12-3 or TRBV12-4 with TRBJ2-2; D gene unclear. The sequence was collected from a female donor with ankylosing spondylitis or in good health (not recorded which). Sequenced: blood, either unsorted or a sorted T cell fraction (not recorded which). The CDR3: CASRYRPTVGELFF. As DNA, the CDR3 is TGTGCCAGCAGATATCGACCTACTGTGGGGGAGCTGTTTTTT.